This T cell receptor beta chain was retrieved from a study of blood T cell repertoires in COVID-19. TCRdb's table, derived via immunoSEQ multiplex PCR, lists solely in-frame clones and lacks some. This sample yields approximately 80,000 clones, of which about four fifths are seen a single time; roughly 2.2% belongs to the top ten. The germline V gene encodes CDR1 MNHEY and CDR2 SVGAGI. This CDR3 is 15 amino acids long. V shed 6 bases and J 7 bases; nucleotides not matched to a gene: 9. The TCR comes from a woman between 70 and 85 years old with acute or convalescent COVID-19. Material: peripheral blood. The rearrangement joins TRBV6-5 to TRBJ2-3; 11 nucleotides align to TRBD2. The CDR3 reads CASSQLAGVTHTQYF. Written as DNA, the CDR3 is TGTGCCAGCAGCCAACTAGCGGGGGTGACACATACGCAGTATTTT.